Listed below are T cell receptor beta chains from one sample, sequenced in a study of cytomegalovirus exposure and HLA in healthy donors. TCRdb's table, derived via immunoSEQ multiplex PCR, lists solely in-frame clones and lacks some. The sample yields about 150,000 clones, roughly 78% seen once. The specimen sequenced was PBMCs. These receptors were collected from a man between 40 and 49 years old in good health and CMV-seropositive. Both conserved end residues are part of each CDR3. A D gene is named only where the DNA matches it firmly. The listing skips clone size in some rows; elsewhere it reads once, few, many or a size class.

>TRBD2|.|TRBJ2-3|TRBV11-2
TGTGCCAGCAGCTTAGGGACTAGCGGGACCGATACGCAGTATTTT
CASSLGTSGTDTQYF
>.|.|TRBJ2-7|TRBV5-4
TGTGCCAGCAGCTTAGGGGTCTACGAGCAGTACTTC
CASSLGVYEQYF
>TRBD2|few|TRBJ2-1|TRBV27
TGTGCCAGCAGTTTTCTCCCCTCCACTAGCGGGAGATTCCACAATGAGCAGTTCTTC
CASSFLPSTSGRFHNEQFF
>TRBD1|.|TRBJ2-3|TRBV19
TGTGCCAGTAGTATAGGAGGGACAGGGATTCCCGCAGATACGCAGTATTTT
CASSIGGTGIPADTQYF
>.|.|TRBJ2-7|TRBV7-9
TGTGCCAGCAGCTTATCGGGTCTGGGCTACGAGCAGTACTTC
CASSLSGLGYEQYF
>.|.|TRBJ2-7|TRBV29-1
TGCAGCGTTGAGCAGGACTCCTACGAGCAGTACTTC
CSVEQDSYEQYF
>TRBD1|.|TRBJ1-1|TRBV19
TGTGCCAGTTCTCTCCGGGACAGGGGGCGAGGTGCGGGAGCTTTCTTT
CASSLRDRGRGAGAFF
>.|few|TRBJ1-2|TRBV10-3
TGTGCCATCAGTGAGTCCCAGATCTATGGCTACACCTTC
CAISESQIYGYTF
>TRBD1|once|TRBJ2-3|TRBV27
TGTGCCAGCGCAACCAGGGGGCGCGGAGATACGCAGTATTTT
CASATRGRGDTQYF
>.|.|TRBJ1-5|TRBV18
TGTGCCAGCTCATCAGACTTCGGCAATCAGCCCCAGCATTTT
CASSSDFGNQPQHF
>.|.|TRBJ2-3|TRBV6-5
TGTGCCAGCAGGACAGGATGGGGCACAGATACGCAGTATTTT
CASRTGWGTDTQYF
>TRBD1|.|TRBJ1-1|TRBV12-5
TGTGCTAGTGGTTTGGCAACCGGGACAGTGATACCCGAAGCTTTCTTT
CASGLATGTVIPEAFF
>TRBD1|.|TRBJ2-7|TRBV6-1
TGTGCCAGCAGTGACTGGGGACAGGTTACCTACGAGCAGTACTTC
CASSDWGQVTYEQYF
>TRBD2|.|TRBJ2-3|TRBV30
TGTGCCTGTGATGGTGGGGGGGGCACAGATACGCAGTATTTT
CACDGGGGTDTQYF
>.|few|TRBJ2-7|TRBV14
TGTGCCAGCAGCCTAGAAACCGGGACTGGCAAGTACTTC
CASSLETGTGKYF
>TRBD2|.|TRBJ2-1|TRBV7-2
TGTGCCAGCAGCTCCGGGACTAGCGGATACAATGAGCAGTTCTTC
CASSSGTSGYNEQFF
>.|.|TRBJ2-7|TRBV25-1
TGTGCCAGCAGTGACAGGACTGTTTACGAGCAGTACTTC
CASSDRTVYEQYF
>.|.|TRBJ1-5|TRBV5-5
TGTGCCAGCAGCTTAGTGAGTAGCAATCAGCCCCAGCATTTT
CASSLVSSNQPQHF
>TRBD1|.|TRBJ2-7|TRBV2
TGTGCCAGCAGTTTGGACAGGGGGCGAGAGGAGCAGTACTTC
CASSLDRGREEQYF
>.|.|TRBJ1-1|TRBV9
TGTGCCAGCAGCGTAGAGGCGGGGGGATCGAACACTGAAGCTTTCTTT
CASSVEAGGSNTEAFF
>.|.|TRBJ2-7|TRBV6-5
TGTGCCAGCAGCAAAAAGGGACTCCTCTACGAGCAGTACTTC
CASSKKGLLYEQYF
>TRBD1|.|TRBJ1-5|TRBV6-6
TGTGCCAGCAGTTACTCGAACAGGGGGAATCAGCCCCAGCATTTT
CASSYSNRGNQPQHF
>.|few|TRBJ1-5|TRBV10-3
TGTGCCATCAGTGAAAGTGGGGGGAGCAATCAGCCCCAGCATTTT
CAISESGGSNQPQHF
>TRBD1|.|TRBJ1-4|TRBV5-1
TGCGCCAGCAGCCGGACGGGACAGGCCGCAACTAATGAAAAACTGTTTTTT
CASSRTGQAATNEKLFF
>.|.|TRBJ2-7|TRBV27
TGTGCCAGCAGTTCATCACCGACAGGACTGGGCGAGCAGTACTTC
CASSSSPTGLGEQYF
>.|.|TRBJ1-3|TRBV23-1
TGCGCCAGCAGTCAAGTCCCAGTCCTCCCCTCGTCTGGAAACACCATATATTTT
CASSQVPVLPSSGNTIYF
>TRBD2|.|TRBJ2-7|TRBV19
TGTGCCAGTAGTCCAAGACTAGCGGCTTATAACTACGAGCAGTACTTC
CASSPRLAAYNYEQYF
>.|.|TRBJ1-5|TRBV6-5
TGTGCCAGCAGTTACCTCGGTCAGCCCCAGCATTTT
CASSYLGQPQHF
>.|.|TRBJ1-1|TRBV27
TGTGCCAGCAGCGCGCGAACAGGGTATAACGCTGAAGCTTTCTTT
CASSARTGYNAEAFF
>.|.|TRBJ2-2|TRBV28
TGTGCCAGCACCCTCCGCGTGTTTTCCGGGGAGCTGTTTTTT
CASTLRVFSGELFF
>.|.|TRBJ2-1|TRBV5-4
TGTGCCAGCAGCTTGGACCCTAGCGCAAATGAGCAGTTCTTC
CASSLDPSANEQFF
>.|.|TRBJ2-2|TRBV28
TGTGCCAAGCAGTTAGAACAGGGAAACACCGGGGAGCTGTTTTTT
CAKQLEQGNTGELFF
>TRBD2|.|TRBJ2-3|TRBV27
TGTGCCAGCAGTCCAGGACTAGCGGTGGACACAGATACGCAGTATTTT
CASSPGLAVDTDTQYF
>.|.|TRBJ1-5|TRBV6-9
TGTGCCAGCACCCATTCAGGGCCCAATCAGCCCCAGCATTTT
CASTHSGPNQPQHF
>.|.|TRBJ1-2|TRBV6-1
TGTGCCACCCGCGCAAGCTATGGCTACACCTTC
CATRASYGYTF